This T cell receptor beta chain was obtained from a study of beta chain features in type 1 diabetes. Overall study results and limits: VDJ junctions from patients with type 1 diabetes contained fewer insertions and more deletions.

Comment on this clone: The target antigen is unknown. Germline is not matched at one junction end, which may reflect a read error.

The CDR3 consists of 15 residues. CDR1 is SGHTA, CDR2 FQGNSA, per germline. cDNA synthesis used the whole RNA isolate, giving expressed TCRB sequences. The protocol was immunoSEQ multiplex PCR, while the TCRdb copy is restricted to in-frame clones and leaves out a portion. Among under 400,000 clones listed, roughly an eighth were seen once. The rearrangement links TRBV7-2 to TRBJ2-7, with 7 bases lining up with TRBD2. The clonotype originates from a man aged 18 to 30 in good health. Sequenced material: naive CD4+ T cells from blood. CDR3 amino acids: CASSQDIREEYEQYF. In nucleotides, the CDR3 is TGCGCCAGCAGCCAAGATATCCGGGAGGAGTACGAGCAGTACTTC.